Given below is one TCR beta chain in context. Its antigen is unidentified. This CDR3 contains 15 residues. V dropped 2 bases and J dropped 1 base, with 11 bases sitting between them. Germline V gene lookup returns CDR1 MNHEY and CDR2 SVGEGT. The data were obtained in a study of blood T cells in healthy people across ages. Broader study findings: Roughly linearly, TCR beta diversity per million T cells fell as age increased.

The use of a sample-barcoded 5' primer and a J-beta primer mix characterized a second PCR of about 7 to 12 cycles. Tagging of each cDNA molecule was performed by a template-switch adaptor with 12 random nucleotides. TCRdb reprocessed the 5' RACE reads via MiXCR and lists one record per CDR3 protein. Of about 1.4 million distinct CDR3 sequences listed, 59% are singletons. The clonotype originates from a man in his late teens or twenties in good health. Sequencing used blood. The gene calls are TRBV6-2 or TRBV6-3 and TRBJ2-5; TRBD1 or TRBD2 may be the D gene (5 bases each). CDR3 loop: CASSYLGAFQETQYF. The DNA of the CDR3 is TGTGCCAGCAGTTACCTCGGGGCATTCCAAGAGACCCAGTACTTC.